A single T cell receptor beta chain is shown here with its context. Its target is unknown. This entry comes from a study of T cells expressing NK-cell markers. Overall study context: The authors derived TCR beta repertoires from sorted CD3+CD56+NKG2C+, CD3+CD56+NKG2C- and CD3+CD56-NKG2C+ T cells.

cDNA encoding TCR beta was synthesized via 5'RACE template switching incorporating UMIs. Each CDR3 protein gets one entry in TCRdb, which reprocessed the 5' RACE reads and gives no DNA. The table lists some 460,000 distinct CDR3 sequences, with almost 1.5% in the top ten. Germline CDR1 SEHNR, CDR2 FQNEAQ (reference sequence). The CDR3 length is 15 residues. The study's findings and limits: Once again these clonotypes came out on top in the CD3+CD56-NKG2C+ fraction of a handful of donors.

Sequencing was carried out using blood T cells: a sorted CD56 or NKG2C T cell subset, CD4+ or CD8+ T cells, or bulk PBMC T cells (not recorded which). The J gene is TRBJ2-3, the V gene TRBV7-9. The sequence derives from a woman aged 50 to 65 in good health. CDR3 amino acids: CASSLSTGITDTQYF.